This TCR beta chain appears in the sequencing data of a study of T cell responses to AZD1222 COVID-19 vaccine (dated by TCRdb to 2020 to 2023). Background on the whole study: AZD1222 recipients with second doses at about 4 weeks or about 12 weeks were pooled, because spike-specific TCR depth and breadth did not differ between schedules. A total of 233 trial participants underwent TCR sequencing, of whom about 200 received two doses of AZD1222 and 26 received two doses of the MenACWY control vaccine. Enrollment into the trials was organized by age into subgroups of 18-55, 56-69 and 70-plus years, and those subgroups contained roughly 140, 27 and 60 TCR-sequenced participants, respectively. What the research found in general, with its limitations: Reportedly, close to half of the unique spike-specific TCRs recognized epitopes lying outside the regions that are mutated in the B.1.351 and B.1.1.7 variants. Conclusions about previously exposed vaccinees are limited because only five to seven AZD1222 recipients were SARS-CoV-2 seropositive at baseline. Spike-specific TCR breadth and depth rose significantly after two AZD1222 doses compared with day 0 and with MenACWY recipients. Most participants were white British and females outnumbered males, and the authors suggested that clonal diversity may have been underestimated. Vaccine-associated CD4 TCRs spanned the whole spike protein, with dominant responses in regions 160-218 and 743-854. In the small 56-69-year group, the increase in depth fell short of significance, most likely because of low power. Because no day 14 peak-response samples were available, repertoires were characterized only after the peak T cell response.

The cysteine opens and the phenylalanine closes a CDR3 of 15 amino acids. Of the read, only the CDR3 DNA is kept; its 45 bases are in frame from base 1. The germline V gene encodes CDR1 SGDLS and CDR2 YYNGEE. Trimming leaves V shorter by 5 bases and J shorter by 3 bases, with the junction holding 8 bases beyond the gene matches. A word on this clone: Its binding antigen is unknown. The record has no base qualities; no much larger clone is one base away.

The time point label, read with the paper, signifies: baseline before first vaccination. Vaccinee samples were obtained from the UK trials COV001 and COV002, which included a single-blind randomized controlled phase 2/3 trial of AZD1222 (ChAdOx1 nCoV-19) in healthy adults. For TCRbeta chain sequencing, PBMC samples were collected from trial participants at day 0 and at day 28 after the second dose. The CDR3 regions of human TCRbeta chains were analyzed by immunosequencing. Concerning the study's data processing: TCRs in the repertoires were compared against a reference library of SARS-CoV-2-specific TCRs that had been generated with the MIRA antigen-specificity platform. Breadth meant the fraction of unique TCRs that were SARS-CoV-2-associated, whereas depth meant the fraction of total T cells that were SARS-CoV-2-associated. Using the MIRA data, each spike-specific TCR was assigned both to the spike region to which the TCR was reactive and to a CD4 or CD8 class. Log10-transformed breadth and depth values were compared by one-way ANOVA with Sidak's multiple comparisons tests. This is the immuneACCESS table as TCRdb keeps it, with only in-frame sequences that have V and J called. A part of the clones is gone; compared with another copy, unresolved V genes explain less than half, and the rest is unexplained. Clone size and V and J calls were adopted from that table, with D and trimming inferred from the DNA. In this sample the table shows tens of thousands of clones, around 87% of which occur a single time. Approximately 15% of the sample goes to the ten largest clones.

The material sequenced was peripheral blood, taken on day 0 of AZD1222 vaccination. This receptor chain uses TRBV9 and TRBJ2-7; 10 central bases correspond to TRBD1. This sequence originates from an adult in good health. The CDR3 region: CASSPGTGAYYEQYF. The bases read TGTGCCAGCAGTCCCGGGACAGGGGCTTACTACGAGCAGTACTTC.